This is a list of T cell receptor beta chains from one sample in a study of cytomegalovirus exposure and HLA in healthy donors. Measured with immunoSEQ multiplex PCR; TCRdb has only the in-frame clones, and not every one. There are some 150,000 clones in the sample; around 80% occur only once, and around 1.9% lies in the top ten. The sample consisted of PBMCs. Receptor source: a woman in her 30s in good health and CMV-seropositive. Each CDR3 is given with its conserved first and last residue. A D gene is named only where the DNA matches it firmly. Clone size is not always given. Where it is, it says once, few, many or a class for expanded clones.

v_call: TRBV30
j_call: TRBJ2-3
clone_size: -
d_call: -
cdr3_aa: CAWSSPGLRTDTQYF
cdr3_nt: TGTGCCTGGAGTTCACCGGGACTGCGCACAGATACGCAGTATTTT

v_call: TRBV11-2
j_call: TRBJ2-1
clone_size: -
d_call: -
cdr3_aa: CASSLDPGFGEQFF
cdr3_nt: TGTGCCAGCAGCTTAGACCCAGGGTTCGGTGAGCAGTTCTTC

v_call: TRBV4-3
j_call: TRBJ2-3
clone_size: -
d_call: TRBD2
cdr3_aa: CASSQDQGLAGYTDTQYF
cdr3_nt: TGCGCCAGCAGCCAAGATCAAGGACTAGCGGGGTACACAGATACGCAGTATTTT

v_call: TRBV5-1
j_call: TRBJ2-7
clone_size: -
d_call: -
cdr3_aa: CASSLSGAVYEQYF
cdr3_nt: TGCGCCAGCAGCTTGTCAGGGGCGGTCTACGAGCAGTACTTC

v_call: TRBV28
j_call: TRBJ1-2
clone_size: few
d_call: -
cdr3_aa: CASSSPRRILYGYTF
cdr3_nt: TGTGCCAGCAGTTCCCCCCGGCGGATCCTCTATGGCTACACCTTC

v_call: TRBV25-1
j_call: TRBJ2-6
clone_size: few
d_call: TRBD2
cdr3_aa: CASTTHGGAGANVLTF
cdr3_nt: TGTGCCAGCACCACTCATGGGGGGGCTGGGGCCAACGTCCTGACTTTC

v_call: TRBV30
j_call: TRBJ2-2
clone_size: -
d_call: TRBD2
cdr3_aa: CAWSALGGAGELFF
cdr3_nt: TGTGCCTGGAGTGCGTTGGGGGGGGCCGGGGAGCTGTTTTTT

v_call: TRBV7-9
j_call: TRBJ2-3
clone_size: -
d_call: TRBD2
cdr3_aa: CASSPLAGPTDTQYF
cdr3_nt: TGTGCCAGCAGCCCTTTAGCGGGGCCCACAGATACGCAGTATTTT

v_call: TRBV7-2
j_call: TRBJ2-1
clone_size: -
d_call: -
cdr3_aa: CASSLALGGPYNEQFF
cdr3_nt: TGTGCCAGCAGCTTAGCGCTCGGCGGGCCCTACAATGAGCAGTTCTTC

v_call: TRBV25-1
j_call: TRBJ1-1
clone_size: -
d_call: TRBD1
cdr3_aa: CASSEWDRNTEAFF
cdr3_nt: TGTGCCAGCAGTGAATGGGACAGGAACACTGAAGCTTTCTTT

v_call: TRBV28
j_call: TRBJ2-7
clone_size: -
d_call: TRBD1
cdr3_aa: CASSLDRGSSYEQYF
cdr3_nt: TGTGCCAGCAGTTTAGACAGGGGTTCCTCCTACGAGCAGTACTTC

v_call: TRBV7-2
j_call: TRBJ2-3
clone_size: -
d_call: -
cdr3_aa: CASSLETADTQYF
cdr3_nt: TGTGCCAGCAGCTTAGAGACAGCAGATACGCAGTATTTT

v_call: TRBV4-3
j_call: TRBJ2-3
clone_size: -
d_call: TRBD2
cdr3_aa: CASSQLLAEASTDTQYF
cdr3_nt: TGCGCCAGCAGCCAATTACTAGCGGAAGCTAGCACAGATACGCAGTATTTT

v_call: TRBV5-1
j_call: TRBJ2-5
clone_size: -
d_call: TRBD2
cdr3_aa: CASSPAGGPQETQYF
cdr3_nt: TGCGCCAGCAGTCCGGCGGGGGGCCCTCAAGAGACCCAGTACTTC

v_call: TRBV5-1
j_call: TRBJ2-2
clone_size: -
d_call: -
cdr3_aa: CASSLVPAGELFF
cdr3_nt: TGCGCCAGCAGCTTGGTTCCCGCCGGGGAGCTGTTTTTT

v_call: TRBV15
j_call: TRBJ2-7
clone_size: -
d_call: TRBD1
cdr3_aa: CATKADRVGEQYF
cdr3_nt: TGTGCCACCAAGGCGGACAGGGTTGGAGAGCAGTACTTC

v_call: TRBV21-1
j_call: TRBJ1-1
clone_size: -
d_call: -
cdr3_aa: CASSPRDVAGGRAFF
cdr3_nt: TGTGCCAGCAGCCCCCGAGATGTGGCAGGGGGCAGAGCTTTCTTT

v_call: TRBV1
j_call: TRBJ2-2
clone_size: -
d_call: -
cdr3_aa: CTSSQAGTGEKIANTGELFF
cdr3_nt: TGCACCAGCAGCCAAGCCGGGACAGGGGAAAAAATTGCGAACACCGGGGAGCTGTTTTTT

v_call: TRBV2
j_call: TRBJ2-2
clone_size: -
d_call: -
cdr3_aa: CASSDWRGLNTRNTGELFF
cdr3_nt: TGTGCCAGCAGTGATTGGAGGGGGCTTAACACCCGGAACACCGGGGAGCTGTTTTTT

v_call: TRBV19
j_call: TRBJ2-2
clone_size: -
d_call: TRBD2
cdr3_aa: CASSIDLASGAYTGELFF
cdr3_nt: TGTGCCAGTAGTATAGATCTGGCTAGCGGCGCCTACACCGGGGAGCTGTTTTTT

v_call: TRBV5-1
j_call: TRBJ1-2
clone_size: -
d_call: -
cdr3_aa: CASSLSGTDVRGYGYTF
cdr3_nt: TGCGCCAGCAGCTTATCCGGGACCGACGTGAGGGGGTATGGCTACACCTTC

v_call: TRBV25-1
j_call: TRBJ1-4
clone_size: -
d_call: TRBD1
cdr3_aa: CASSYPDRASIGEKLFF
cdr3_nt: TGTGCCAGCAGTTACCCGGACAGGGCCAGTATAGGTGAAAAACTGTTTTTT

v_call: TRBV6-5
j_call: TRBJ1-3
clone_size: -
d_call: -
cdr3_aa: CASRGGPAGNTIYF
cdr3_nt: TGTGCCAGCAGGGGGGGTCCAGCTGGAAACACCATATATTTT

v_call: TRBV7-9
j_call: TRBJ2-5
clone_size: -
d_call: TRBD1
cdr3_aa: CASSTWTGQETQYF
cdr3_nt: TGTGCCAGCAGCACTTGGACAGGTCAAGAGACCCAGTACTTC

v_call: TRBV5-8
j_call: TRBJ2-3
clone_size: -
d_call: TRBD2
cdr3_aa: CASSSWTSGSTDTQYF
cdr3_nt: TGTGCCAGCAGCTCGTGGACTAGCGGAAGCACAGATACGCAGTATTTT

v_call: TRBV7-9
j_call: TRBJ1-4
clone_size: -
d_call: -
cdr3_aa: CASSFERNEKLFF
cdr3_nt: TGTGCCAGCAGCTTTGAGCGTAATGAAAAACTGTTTTTT

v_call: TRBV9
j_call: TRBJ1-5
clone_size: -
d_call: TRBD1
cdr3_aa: CASSRTGLSNQPQHF
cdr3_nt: TGTGCCAGCAGTCGGACAGGGTTGAGCAATCAGCCCCAGCATTTT

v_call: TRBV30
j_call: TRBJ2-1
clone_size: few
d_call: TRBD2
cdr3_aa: CAWSPRRTSGNEQFF
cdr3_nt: TGTGCCTGGAGTCCCCGGAGAACTAGCGGCAATGAGCAGTTCTTC

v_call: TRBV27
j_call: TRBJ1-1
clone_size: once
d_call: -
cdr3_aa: CASSFTIGSTNPEF
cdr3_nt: TGTGCCAGCAGTTTTACCATCGGTAGCACAAACCCGGAATTT

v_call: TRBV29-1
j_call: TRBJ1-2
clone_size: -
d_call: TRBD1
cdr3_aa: CSVRPGGYGYTF
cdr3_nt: TGCAGCGTTCGTCCAGGGGGGTATGGCTACACCTTC

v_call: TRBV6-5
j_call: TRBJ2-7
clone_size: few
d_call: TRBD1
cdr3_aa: CASRTTGASAYEQYF
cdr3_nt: TGTGCCAGCAGGACGACAGGGGCCTCCGCCTACGAGCAGTACTTC

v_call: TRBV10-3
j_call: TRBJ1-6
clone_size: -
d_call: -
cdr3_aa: CAISESYSPESQDYNSPLHF
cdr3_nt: TGTGCCATCAGTGAGTCGTACAGTCCCGAATCCCAAGACTATAATTCACCCCTCCACTTT

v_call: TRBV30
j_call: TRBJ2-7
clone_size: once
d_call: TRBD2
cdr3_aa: CAWSVRGREWASGSQRGRQYF
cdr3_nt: TGTGCCTGGAGTGTTAGGGGCAGGGAATGGGCTAGCGGGAGTCAAAGAGGGCGGCAGTACTTC

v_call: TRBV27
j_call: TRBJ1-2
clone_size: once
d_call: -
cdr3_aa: CASSPRTESYGYTF
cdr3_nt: TGTGCCAGCAGTCCACGGACAGAATCCTATGGCTACACCTTC

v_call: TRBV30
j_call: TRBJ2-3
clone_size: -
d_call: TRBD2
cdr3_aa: CACDWGGRADTQYF
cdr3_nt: TGTGCCTGTGATTGGGGGGGGAGGGCAGATACGCAGTATTTT

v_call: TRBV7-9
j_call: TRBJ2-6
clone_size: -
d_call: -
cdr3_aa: CASSSSRQALLSGANVLTF
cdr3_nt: TGTGCCAGCAGCTCCTCTAGACAGGCCCTACTCTCTGGGGCCAACGTCCTGACTTTC

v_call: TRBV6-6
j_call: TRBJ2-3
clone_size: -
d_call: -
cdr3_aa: CASSPRSGKITDTQYF
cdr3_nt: TGTGCCAGCAGCCCACGTAGCGGAAAGATCACAGATACGCAGTATTTT

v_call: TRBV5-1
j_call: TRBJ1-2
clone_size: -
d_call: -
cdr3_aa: CASSLDGDYGYTF
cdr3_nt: TGCGCCAGCAGCTTGGACGGGGACTATGGCTACACCTTC

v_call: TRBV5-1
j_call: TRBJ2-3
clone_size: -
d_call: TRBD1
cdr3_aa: CASSRRPGQVSTDTQYF
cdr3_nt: TGCGCCAGCAGCCGGCGACCGGGACAGGTCAGCACAGATACGCAGTATTTT

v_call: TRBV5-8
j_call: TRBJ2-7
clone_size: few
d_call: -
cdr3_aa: CASSFGQPYEQYF
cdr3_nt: TGTGCCAGCAGCTTTGGACAGCCCTACGAGCAGTACTTC